Below, 14 T cell receptor beta chains from the same sample are listed, as sequenced in a study of CD8 T cells in ankylosing spondylitis. In TCRdb, the 5' RACE reads were re-called with MiXCR into one record per CDR3 protein. The data show some 25,000 distinct CDR3 sequences, roughly 2.5% seen once. The specimen sequenced was blood, either unsorted or a sorted T cell fraction (not recorded which). These receptors were taken from a female donor with ankylosing spondylitis or in good health (not recorded which).

There are many counts of this clonotype. The chain has TRBV9 and TRBJ2-2; D is unresolved. CDR1 is SGDLS and CDR2 is YYNGEE in the germline V gene. Trimming took 0 bases from V and 0 from J, leaving 9 bases between them. The CDR3 extends over 16 amino acids. The CDR3 sequence: CASSVEGGSNTGELFF. The CDR3, as DNA: TGTGCCAGCAGCGTAGAAGGCGGATCGAACACCGGGGAGCTGTTTTTT.

There are many counts of this clonotype. J is TRBJ1-1 and V is TRBV9; 10 bases are shared with TRBD1. The trim removed 4 bases at V and 1 base at J, leaving 7 bases unmatched. The CDR3 runs to 16 residues. Germline V gene sequence: CDR1 SGDLS, CDR2 YYNGEE. Written as DNA, the CDR3 is TGTGCCAGCAGCAGGGGACAGGGGCTGTCGAACACTGAAGCTTTCTTT. This translates into CASSRGQGLSNTEAFF.

This clonotype occurred many times. CDR3 in amino acids: CASSVVSGRGYTF. CDR3 bases: TGTGCCAGCAGCGTAGTCTCGGGTCGCGGCTACACCTTC. V is TRBV9 and J is TRBJ1-2, with D unclear. Germline V CDR1 and CDR2: SGDLS, YYNGEE. The CDR3 covers 13 residues. Trimming removed 0 bases at V and 8 bases at J, with 11 bases between.

This clonotype was seen repeatedly, ten times or more. The chain employs TRBV9 and TRBJ2-2, with 8 bases aligning to TRBD2. Germline trimming cut 5 bases from V and 2 bases from J; bases unmatched to any gene: 8. The CDR3 extends over 16 amino acids. CDR1 and CDR2 (germline): SGDLS, YYNGEE. The CDR3 here is CASSGKRGSNTGELFF. In DNA form, the CDR3 reads TGTGCCAGCAGTGGAAAGCGGGGGTCCAACACCGGGGAGCTGTTTTTT.

This clonotype showed up many times. J is TRBJ2-3 and V is TRBV9; D is ambiguous. This CDR3 contains 16 residues. CDR1 is SGDLS and CDR2 is YYNGEE in the germline V gene. V lost 0 bases and J 2 bases, leaving 13 bases between the germline ends. CDR3 in DNA: TGTGCCAGCAGCGTAGCTCCCAGCCTATACACAGATACGCAGTATTTT. Translating it yields CASSVAPSLYTDTQYF.

This clonotype was counted many times. The rearrangement joins TRBV9 to TRBJ2-3; maybe TRBD1 (5 bases). V was cut by 0 bases and J by 0 bases, with 11 bases left in between. CDR3 length: 16 amino acids. CDR1 is SGDLS and CDR2 is YYNGEE in the germline V gene. For the CDR3, the DNA is TGTGCCAGCAGCGTAGGTCGGACAACGAGCACAGATACGCAGTATTTT. Amino acids: CASSVGRTTSTDTQYF.

This clonotype was detected ten times or more. The genes are TRBV9 and TRBJ2-2; 8 bases are shared with TRBD1. Germline CDR1 SGDLS, CDR2 YYNGEE. The CDR3 sequence is 16 residues long. V lost 1 base and J lost 1; bases outside the gene matches: 3. CDR3 residues: CASSVLGTGNTGELFF. The CDR3 region has the DNA TGTGCCAGCAGCGTACTTGGGACAGGGAACACCGGGGAGCTGTTTTTT.

This clonotype was recorded many times. V gene TRBV9 combines with J gene TRBJ2-7; D might be TRBD1 (6 bases). Germline-derived CDR1 and CDR2 are SGDLS and YYNGEE. Trimming pared 2 bases from V and 6 bases from J, leaving 21 bases between. The CDR3 spans 16 residues. In nucleotides, the CDR3 is TGTGCCAGCAGCGTTACCTCGTTGGGGGCTTCGGGCGAGCAGTACTTC. As protein: CASSVTSLGASGEQYF.

This clonotype was recorded many times. The CDR3 spells CASSVSSTASYEQYF. CDR3 nucleotide sequence: TGTGCCAGCAGCGTATCAAGCACGGCCTCCTACGAGCAGTACTTC. The chain recombines TRBV9 with TRBJ2-7, with D hard to call. The V end was cut by 1 base, the J end by 0 bases, with 11 bases between. CDR3 size: 15 residues. Germline assignment: CDR1 SGDLS and CDR2 YYNGEE. The whole variable domain, remainder taken from reference TRBV9 and TRBJ2-7, is DSGVTQTPKHLITATGQRVTLRCSPRSGDLSVYWYQQSLDQGLQFLIQYYNGEERAKGNILERFSAQQFPDLHSELNLSSLELGDSALYFCASSVSSTASYEQYFGPGTRLTVT.

Many counts were recorded for this clonotype. This sequence joins TRBV9 and TRBJ2-2; 7 bases align to TRBD2. Germline CDR1 SGDLS, CDR2 YYNGEE. The CDR3 runs 14 residues. Trimming took 5 bases from V and 9 from J; bases not matched to a gene: 10. CDR3 bases: TGTGCCAGCAGTGGGGCTAGCGGTCACAGGGAGCTGTTTTTT. It codes for CASSGASGHRELFF. The full variable domain, rest sourced from reference TRBV9 and TRBJ2-2, is DSGVTQTPKHLITATGQRVTLRCSPRSGDLSVYWYQQSLDQGLQFLIQYYNGEERAKGNILERFSAQQFPDLHSELNLSSLELGDSALYFCASSGASGHRELFFGEGSRLTVL.

Ten or more counts support this clonotype. The chain joins TRBV9 to TRBJ2-1, with TRBD2 matching over 10 bases. V lost 5 bases to trimming and J lost 1 base; unmatched junction nucleotides: 6. CDR1 and CDR2 from the germline V gene are SGDLS and YYNGEE. The CDR3 contains 16 residues. The DNA of the CDR3 is TGTGCCAGCAGTATATTTAGCGGGGGGTCCTACAATGAGCAGTTCTTC. It specifies CASSIFSGGSYNEQFF.

This clonotype was picked up many times. The chain couples TRBV9 to TRBJ2-5; D not resolved. CDR1 SGDLS and CDR2 YYNGEE come from the germline V gene. The CDR3 is 14 residues long. Trimming stripped 4 bases from V and 0 bases from J, with 10 bases between. CDR3 sequence reads: CASSPQAYQETQYF. In DNA, the CDR3 is TGTGCCAGCAGCCCCCAGGCCTACCAAGAGACCCAGTACTTC.

There are many counts of this clonotype. V is TRBV9 and J is TRBJ2-7, with TRBD2 as a possible D gene (6 bases). The germline V gene has CDR1 SGDLS and CDR2 YYNGEE. Trimming pared 0 bases from V and 6 bases from J, leaving 13 bases between. This CDR3 contains 14 residues. This CDR3 reads CASSVAEGGREQYF. As DNA, the CDR3 is TGTGCCAGCAGCGTAGCTGAGGGAGGACGCGAGCAGTACTTC.

This clonotype has ten or more counts. The V gene is TRBV9, the J gene TRBJ2-5, with 11 bases matching TRBD2. J lost 1 base, V lost 0 bases, and 11 bases had no gene match. The CDR3 is 19 residues long. The V gene's germline CDR1 is SGDLS and CDR2 YYNGEE. In nucleotides, the CDR3 is TGTGCCAGCAGCGTAGGAGCGGGGGGGACTAGCGGTTCCCAAGAGACCCAGTACTTC. It translates to CASSVGAGGTSGSQETQYF. Supplemented by reference TRBV9 and TRBJ2-5, the full variable domain reads DSGVTQTPKHLITATGQRVTLRCSPRSGDLSVYWYQQSLDQGLQFLIQYYNGEERAKGNILERFSAQQFPDLHSELNLSSLELGDSALYFCASSVGAGGTSGSQETQYFGPGTRLLVL.